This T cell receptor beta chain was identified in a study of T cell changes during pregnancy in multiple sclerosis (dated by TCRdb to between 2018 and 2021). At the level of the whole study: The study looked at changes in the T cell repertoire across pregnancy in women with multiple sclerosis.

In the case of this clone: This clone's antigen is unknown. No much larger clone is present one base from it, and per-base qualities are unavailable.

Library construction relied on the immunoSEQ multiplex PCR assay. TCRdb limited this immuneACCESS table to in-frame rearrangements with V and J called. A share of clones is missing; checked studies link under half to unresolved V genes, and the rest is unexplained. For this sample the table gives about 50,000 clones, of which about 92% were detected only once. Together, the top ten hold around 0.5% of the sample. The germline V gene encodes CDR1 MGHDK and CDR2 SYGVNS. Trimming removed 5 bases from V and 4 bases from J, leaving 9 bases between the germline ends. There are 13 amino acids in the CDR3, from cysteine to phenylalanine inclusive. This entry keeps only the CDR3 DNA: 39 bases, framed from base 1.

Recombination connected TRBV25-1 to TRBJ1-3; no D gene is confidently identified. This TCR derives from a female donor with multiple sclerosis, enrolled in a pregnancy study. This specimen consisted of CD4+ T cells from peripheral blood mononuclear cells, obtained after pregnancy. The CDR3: CASSRGLGNTIYF. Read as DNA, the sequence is TGTGCCAGCAGTAGAGGTCTCGGAAACACCATATATTTT.